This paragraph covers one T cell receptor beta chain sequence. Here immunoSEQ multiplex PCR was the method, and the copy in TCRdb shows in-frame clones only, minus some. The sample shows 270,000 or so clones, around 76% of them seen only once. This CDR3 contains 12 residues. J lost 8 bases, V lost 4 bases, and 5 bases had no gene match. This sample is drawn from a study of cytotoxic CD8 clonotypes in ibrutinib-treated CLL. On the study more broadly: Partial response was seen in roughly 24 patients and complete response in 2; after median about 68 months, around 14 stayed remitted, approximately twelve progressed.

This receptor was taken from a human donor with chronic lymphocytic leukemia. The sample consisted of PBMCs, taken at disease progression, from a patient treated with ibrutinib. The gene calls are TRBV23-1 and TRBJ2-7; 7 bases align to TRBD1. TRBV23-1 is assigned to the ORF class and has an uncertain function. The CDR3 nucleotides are TGCGCCAGCAGTCTGAGAGGGGGCCAGCAGTACTTC. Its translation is CASSLRGGQQYF.